Listed below are T cell receptor beta chains from one sample, sequenced in a study of T cells in Graves' hyperthyroidism and ophthalmopathy. TCRdb re-called the multiplex PCR reads with MiXCR, one entry per CDR3 protein. The repertoire includes 490,000 or so distinct CDR3 sequences, approximately 23% of them detected once, and about 53% sits in the top ten. Sample: blood. These receptors originate from a woman between 65 and 79 years old with Graves' ophthalmopathy. CDR3s include the opening cysteine and the closing phenylalanine or tryptophan. Fields, in order: V gene, J gene, CDR3 protein.

V: TRBV19
J: TRBJ1-5
CDR3: CASMGAGVNQPQHF

V: TRBV9
J: TRBJ2-2
CDR3: CASSAQGLANTGELFF

V: TRBV5-4
J: TRBJ2-1
CDR3: CASSPRTSGSVPGFF

V: TRBV5-1
J: TRBJ1-4
CDR3: CASSLAGTDNEKLFF

V: TRBV7-9
J: TRBJ2-3
CDR3: CASSHNSDTQYF

V: TRBV7-2
J: TRBJ1-1
CDR3: CASSFAVDTEAFF

V: TRBV7-6
J: TRBJ2-2
CDR3: CASGTDANTGELFF

V: TRBV7-3
J: TRBJ2-1
CDR3: CASSPGPYNEQFF

V: TRBV7-7
J: TRBJ2-2
CDR3: CAISRLNTGELFF

V: TRBV20-1
J: TRBJ2-7
CDR3: CSAREDSRKSYEQYF

V: TRBV5-1
J: TRBJ1-2
CDR3: CASSLEDYGYTF

V: TRBV12-3/TRBV12-4
J: TRBJ2-2
CDR3: CASSFPQGAGVNTGELFF

V: TRBV20-1
J: TRBJ1-2
CDR3: CSAREGRGRDGYTF

V: TRBV10-3
J: TRBJ1-2
CDR3: CAVGHRPYGYTF

V: TRBV11-2
J: TRBJ2-7
CDR3: CASSWDERGSYEQYF

V: TRBV7-2
J: TRBJ1-6
CDR3: CASSLGQINSPLHF

V: TRBV6-9
J: TRBJ2-2
CDR3: CASSSVAGGVIRNTGELFF

V: TRBV20-1
J: TRBJ1-1
CDR3: CSARRTGVNTEAFF

V: TRBV7-9
J: TRBJ2-4
CDR3: CASSPTGGLAKNIQYF

V: TRBV20-1
J: TRBJ2-3
CDR3: CSARAMDRRSDTQYF

V: TRBV30
J: TRBJ1-3
CDR3: CAWGRARGNTIYF